This passage covers 7 T cell receptor beta chains from one sample sequenced in a study of T cell repertoires in cytomegalovirus infection. Antigens for these TCRs are unknown. TCRdb re-called the reads through MiXCR, storing one row per CDR3 protein. This sample has about 830,000 distinct CDR3 sequences, with about 33% found just once. The sequences come from cultured CD8+ T cells from PBMCs, collected from culture after CMV antigen stimulation. The receptors were gathered from a human donor in good health (CMV status not recorded). Some clones in this sample may be carry-over from other donors' samples.

This clonotype was counted only a few times. The chain couples TRBV7-4 to TRBJ2-3, with TRBD2 matching 8 bases. Losses at the gene ends were 0 bases for V and 3 bases for J; bases not matched to a gene: 8. CDR3 length: 17 amino acids. CDR1 is SGHVT and CDR2 is SQSDAQ in the germline V gene. The chain's CDR3 is CASSLARGGLDTDTQYF. CDR3 nucleotide sequence: TGTGCCAGCAGCTTAGCCCGGGGGGGCCTGGATACAGATACGCAGTATTTT. The full variable domain, rest sourced from reference TRBV7-4 and TRBJ2-3, is GAGVSQSPRYKVAKRGRDVALRCDSISGHVTLYWYRQTLGQGSEVLTYSQSDAQRDKSGRPSGRFSAERPERSVSTLKIQRTEQGDSAVYLCASSLARGGLDTDTQYFGPGTRLTVL.

This chain links TRBV24-1 with TRBJ2-3; 8 nucleotides match TRBD1. With 4 bases clipped from V and 1 base from J, the junction kept 9 bases outside the gene matches. The CDR3 covers 17 residues. Germline V gives CDR1 KGHDR, CDR2 SFDVKD. CDR3 nucleotide sequence: TGTGCCACCAGTGAGGATACAGGGGGTAGTGGCACAGATACGCAGTATTTT. It encodes CATSEDTGGSGTDTQYF.

The chain combines TRBV6-5 with TRBJ1-5, with a tentative D call TRBD1 (5 bases). Deletions cut 5 bases from V and 7 bases from J, with 15 bases between. CDR3 length equals 14 residues. Germline V gene lookup returns CDR1 MNHEY and CDR2 SVGAGI. CDR3 amino acids: CASSARDRTQPQHF. The DNA for the CDR3 is TGTGCCAGCAGTGCCCGAGACAGAACACAGCCCCAGCATTTT.

This chain connects TRBV2 to TRBJ1-1; 7 positions match TRBD1. Germline lookup yields CDR1 SNHLY and CDR2 FYNNEI. V lost 2 bases and J lost 0; bases outside the gene matches: 9. This CDR3 comprises 17 residues. This CDR3 reads CASSEPGTAFLNTEAFF. Written as DNA, the CDR3 is TGTGCCAGCAGTGAACCCGGGACAGCGTTCCTGAACACTGAAGCTTTCTTT.

This rearrangement joins TRBV7-3 to TRBJ2-7; 7 nucleotides agree with TRBD2. This CDR3 has 15 amino acids. Germline V gives CDR1 SGHTA, CDR2 FQGTGA. Trimming cost V 5 bases and J 3 bases; bases outside gene matches: 10. The CDR3 DNA is TGTGCCAGCAGCCCGCGACTAGCCCGGGGCTACGAGCAGTACGTC. Its protein is CASSPRLARGYEQYV.

This clonotype has ten or more counts. The chain has TRBV18 and TRBJ1-4; D is unclear. This CDR3 region has 13 residues. Trimming pared 1 base from V and 5 bases from J, leaving 5 bases between. From germline, CDR1 is KGHSH and CDR2 LQKENI. This CDR3 is CASSPRQNEKLFF. CDR3 DNA: TGTGCCAGCTCACCACGCCAGAATGAAAAACTGTTTTTT.

This clonotype was observed at least ten times. J is TRBJ2-3 and V is TRBV7-2; TRBD2 matches at 8 bases. The CDR3 totals 15 residues. CDR1 is SGHTA, CDR2 FQGNSA, per germline. J was trimmed by 1 base and V by 3 bases; bases with no gene match: 3. The CDR3 DNA is TGTGCCAGCAGCTTTAGCGGGGTGGGCACAGATACGCAGTATTTT. Residues: CASSFSGVGTDTQYF. The full variable domain, in which reference TRBV7-2 and TRBJ2-3 provide the parts outside the CDR3, is GAGVSQSPSNKVTEKGKDVELRCDPISGHTALYWYRQSLGQGLEFLIYFQGNSAPDKSGLPSDRFSAERTGGSVSTLTIQRTQQEDSAVYLCASSFSGVGTDTQYFGPGTRLTVL.